The 26 T cell receptor beta chains listed next were all sequenced from one sample in a study of tumor-infiltrating lymphocytes in primary liver carcinoma. Blood RNA originated from unsorted whole blood, with germline DNA additionally extracted. TCR beta cDNA was made from 450 to 500 ng total RNA with a constant-region primer. Slightly modified ARM-PCR with three nested multiplex PCR rounds yielded TCR beta libraries. TRBV1-TRBV30 forward and Cbeta reverse primers drove the first two approximately 10-cycle rounds. TCRdb called the multiplex PCR reads again in MiXCR, with one record for every CDR3 protein. The table shows 300,000 to 400,000 distinct CDR3 sequences, with more than 55% occurring only once. The specimen was peripheral blood. These receptors were taken from a man aged 35-49 years with primary liver carcinoma and hepatitis B virus infection.

The sample holds one count of this clonotype. The chain combines TRBV4-1 with TRBJ2-5, with no clear D. The CDR3 is 15 residues long. Between the trimmed V and J ends, which lost 2 bases and 4 bases, there was a span of 14 bases. In germline, CDR1 is MGHRA, CDR2 YSYEKL. The CDR3 reads CASSQTFRHGETQYF. The CDR3 DNA follows: TGCGCCAGCAGCCAAACGTTCAGGCATGGAGAGACCCAGTACTTC.

As to this clonotype: A much larger clone lies a single base off, so this may be a read error. The chain combines TRBV6-5 with TRBJ1-1; D is uncertain. V dropped 6 bases and J dropped 3 bases, with 11 bases sitting between them. The V gene's germline CDR1 is MNHEY and CDR2 SVGAGI. The CDR3 runs to 13 residues. CDR3 DNA sequence: TGTGCCAGCAGGGGCGGGATAGACACTGAAGCTTTCTTT. Amino acids: CASRGGIDTEAFF.

This clonotype was seen only a few times. This sequence joins TRBV7-9 and TRBJ1-2, with D possibly being TRBD1 (5 bases). This CDR3 is 13 amino acids long. Germline CDR1 and CDR2: SEHNR and FQNEAQ (reference sequence). The V end was cut by 2 bases, the J end by 7 bases, with 11 bases between. The CDR3 loop is CASSLQGGSGYTF. The CDR3, as DNA: TGTGCCAGCAGCTTACAGGGTGGATCTGGCTACACCTTC.

In this sample, this clonotype turned up many times. The chain links TRBV6-1 to TRBJ2-1, with TRBD1 identical over 7 bases. The CDR3 is 13 amino acids. Germline-derived CDR1 and CDR2 are MNHNS and SASEGT. Trimming removed 6 bases from V and 3 bases from J; junction bases left unmatched: 2. CDR3 DNA: TGTGCCAGCAGGGGACAGATCTACAATGAGCAGTTCTTC. This translates into CASRGQIYNEQFF.

Points on this clonotype: It may be a read error: a sequence one base away is much more abundant. Here the CDR3 omits its conserved ending phenylalanine or tryptophan, so a read error is the likely source. V is TRBV6-1 and J is TRBJ1-5, with unresolved D. The CDR3 totals 14 residues. Germline assignment: CDR1 MNHNS and CDR2 SASEGT. V was pared by 3 bases and J by 4 bases, with 10 bases between. Here the CDR3 reads CASSERQRNQPQHL. Here the CDR3 DNA reads TGTGCCAGCAGTGAGCGACAAAGAAATCAGCCCCAGCATCTT.

This clonotype was seen repeatedly, ten times or more. J is TRBJ2-2 and V is TRBV11-2; no clear D gene. This CDR3 has 15 amino acids. Trimming removed 1 base at V and 1 base at J, with 7 bases between. Per the germline V gene, CDR1 is SGHAT and CDR2 is FQNNGV. The CDR3 here is CASSLVSKNTGELFF. As DNA, the CDR3 is TGTGCCAGCAGCTTAGTCTCGAAGAACACCGGGGAGCTGTTTTTT.

Turning to this clonotype: A read error may produce the germline difference seen at one junction end. The V call is TRBV11-3, the J call TRBJ2-1, with 7 positions matching TRBD1. Germline lookup yields CDR1 SGHNT and CDR2 YENEEA. CDR3 length: 16 amino acids. The CDR3 protein is CATSLATGTDYNEQFF. The CDR3 coding sequence is TGTGCCACCAGCTTAGCTACTGGGACAGACTACAATGAGCAGTTCTTC.

In regard to this clonotype: At one boundary the junction diverges from the germline segment, which might be a read error. The chain uses TRBV6-2 or TRBV6-3 and TRBJ2-5, with D perhaps matching TRBD2 (5 bases). In germline, CDR1 is MNHEY, CDR2 SVGEGT. There are 13 residues in the CDR3. CDR3 region: CVSGGCRLETQYF. The CDR3 DNA sequence: TGTGTCAGCGGCGGGTGTCGGTTGGAGACCCAGTACTTC.

Details on this clonotype: A read error may account for a junction end that differs from germline. This chain uses TRBV10-3 with TRBJ1-2; D might be TRBD1 (6 bases). The germline CDR1 and CDR2 sequences are ENHRY and SYGVKD. CDR3 length: 16 residues. CDR3 bases: TGTGCCATCAGTGAGGGACAGTCCTCTTCCGGCTATGGCTGCACCTTC. This codes for CAISEGQSSSGYGCTF.

This clonotype was observed many times. The V and J genes are TRBV7-8 and TRBJ1-1; tentatively, D is TRBD1 (5 bases). The CDR3 is 15 amino acids. V lost 6 bases and J lost 0, with 14 bases in between. The germline V gene has CDR1 SGHVS and CDR2 FQNEAQ. CDR3 in amino acids: CASSFFPTVNTEAFF. The CDR3 region has the DNA TGTGCCAGCAGTTTCTTTCCGACAGTGAACACTGAAGCTTTCTTT.

Comments on this clonotype: One end of the junction fails to match germline, which may point to a read error. This sequence joins TRBV6-6 and TRBJ2-5, with a possible D match to TRBD2 (6 bases). CDR1 is MNHNY, CDR2 SVGAGI, per germline (reference sequence). The CDR3 totals 16 residues. The CDR3 region is CASSIRDGGTQESQYF. DNA for the CDR3: TGTGCCAGCAGTATCCGGGACGGGGGTACCCAAGAGTCCCAGTACTTC.

This clonotype was counted only a few times. The chain couples TRBV28 to TRBJ2-1; D remains ambiguous. The CDR3 is 11 amino acids. Germline V gene data show CDR1 as MDHEN and CDR2 as SYDVKM. Between the trimmed V and J ends, which lost 3 bases and 10 bases, there was a span of 7 bases. CDR3 DNA: TGTGCCAGCAGTTTCGTGAACGAGCAGTTCTTC. This sequence encodes CASSFVNEQFF.

The table lists this clonotype with many counts. This chain links TRBV5-5 with TRBJ1-5; possibly TRBD1 for D (6 bases). V dropped 0 bases and J dropped 5 bases, with 12 bases sitting between them. The CDR3 loop spans 15 amino acids. CDR1 is SGHKS, CDR2 YYEKEE, per germline (reference sequence). The CDR3 region is CASSLDTGYDQPQHF. In DNA, the CDR3 is TGTGCCAGCAGCTTGGATACAGGGTACGATCAGCCCCAGCATTTT.

In regard to this clonotype: Just one base apart from a much larger clone, this may be a read error. The chain links TRBV4-2 to TRBJ2-2, with 7 bases that match TRBD2. This CDR3 has 18 residues. Germline V CDR1 and CDR2: LGHNA, YNFKEQ. V lost 1 base and J lost 2; bases outside the gene matches: 10. CDR3 in amino acids: CASSQGAGIAVNTGELFF. CDR3 bases: TGTGCCAGCAGCCAAGGAGCGGGAATAGCGGTAAACACCGGGGAGCTGTTTTTT.

Worth noting for this clonotype: At one end, the junction sequence differs from germline, possibly due to a read error. This chain links TRBV4-2 with TRBJ2-1; 13 positions agree with TRBD2. Germline V CDR1 and CDR2: LGHNA, YNFKEQ. The CDR3 runs to 16 residues. The CDR3 here is CASSQTTSGRNNEQFF. The CDR3 bases are TGTGCCAGCAGCCAGACGACTAGCGGGAGGAACAATGAGCAGTTTTTC.

In regard to this clonotype: Given a much more abundant clone one base away, this may be a read error. V gene TRBV5-1 combines with J gene TRBJ1-2; no clear D. CDR3 size: 16 residues. V was clipped by 1 base and J by 0 bases, with 13 bases between them. In germline, CDR1 is SGHRS, CDR2 YFSETQ. The CDR3 DNA is TGCGCCAGCAGCTTGTCAGGAAGGATAGCTAACTATGGCTACACCTTC. It is translated as CASSLSGRIANYGYTF.

Concerning this clonotype itself: The junction differs from germline at one of its ends, possibly a read error. The chain recombines TRBV5-6 with TRBJ2-1, with D possibly TRBD1 on 5 matching bases. CDR1 and CDR2 (germline): SGHDT, YYEEEE. The CDR3 is made up of 12 amino acids. This CDR3 reads CASSLADNKQFF. In DNA, the CDR3 is TGTGCCAGCAGCTTGGCGGACAATAAGCAGTTCTTC.

This clonotype was seen a handful of times. The chain links TRBV5-1 to TRBJ2-4; possible D gene TRBD1, 6 bases. From germline, CDR1 is SGHRS and CDR2 YFSETQ. V lost 2 bases to trimming and J lost 6 bases, with 12 bases between them. CDR3 length: 14 amino acids. The CDR3 loop is CASSLTGSGNIQYF. The CDR3 nucleotides are TGCGCCAGCAGCTTAACAGGGTCGGGAAACATTCAGTACTTC.

A word on this clonotype: A read error may produce the germline difference seen at one junction end. The chain is built from TRBV29-1 and TRBJ2-7; possibly TRBD2 for D (6 bases). The CDR3 covers 13 residues. CDR1 is SQVTM, CDR2 ANQGSEA, per germline. CDR3 nucleotides: TGCAGCGGGGGGGAATCTGACCTCCACGAGCAGTATTTC. This codes for CSGGESDLHEQYF.

About this clonotype: A much larger clonotype is one base distant, so this may be a read error. This chain joins TRBV7-9 and TRBJ2-7; the D call may be TRBD1 or TRBD2 (6 bases each). V was shortened by 5 bases and J by 4 bases, with 18 bases between the two germline ends. This CDR3 region has 15 residues. Per the germline V gene, CDR1 is SEHNR and CDR2 is FQNEAQ (reference sequence). Here the CDR3 reads CASSPTTGTGYEQYF. CDR3 DNA sequence: TGTGCCAGCAGCCCTACCACAGGGACTGGATACGAGCAGTACTTC.

V is TRBV5-1 and J is TRBJ2-1; D is possibly TRBD2 (6 bases). Germline CDR1 is SGHRS and CDR2 is YFSETQ. V lost 4 bases and J lost 9, with 14 bases in between. The CDR3 loop spans 13 amino acids. The CDR3 sequence: CASSLTPGAEQFF. The CDR3 DNA reads as TGCGCCAGCAGCCTTACCCCGGGAGCTGAGCAGTTCTTC.

Worth noting for this clonotype: One end of the junction varies from germline; a read error may be responsible. The chain employs TRBV6-5 and TRBJ2-1, with 7 bases identical to TRBD1. Germline values: CDR1 MNHEY, CDR2 SVGAGI. The CDR3 is 14 residues long. This CDR3 reads CASRPLGQSNGQFF. The CDR3 DNA reads as TGTGCCAGCAGACCGCTGGGACAGAGCAATGGGCAGTTCTTC.

Worth noting for this clonotype: Germline and junction disagree at one end, which may indicate a read error. The chain recombines TRBV5-6 with TRBJ2-2; D is possibly TRBD1 or TRBD2 (5 bases each). There are 15 residues in the CDR3. Germline assignment: CDR1 SGHDT and CDR2 YYEEEE. CDR3 residues: CASSLWIGATGEPFF. The CDR3 region has the DNA TGTGCCAGCAGCTTATGGATCGGGGCCACCGGGGAGCCGTTTTTT.

This clonotype showed up just once. This sequence joins TRBV11-2 and TRBJ1-1, with TRBD1 identical over 7 bases. This CDR3 is built from 15 residues. Trimming removed 5 bases from V and 1 base from J; junction bases left unmatched: 7. The germline V gene has CDR1 SGHAT and CDR2 FQNNGV. CDR3 bases: TGTGCCAGCAGCCCGCGACAGGGAACGAACACTGAAGCTTTCTTT. Protein: CASSPRQGTNTEAFF.

In the case of this clonotype: A much larger clone differs from this one at a single base, so this may be a read error. This CDR3 is CTSSHLNTGEDTIYF. The CDR3 DNA is TGCACCAGCAGCCACCTAAATACAGGGGAGGACACCATATATTTT. The rearrangement links TRBV4-1 to TRBJ1-3; 7 bases fit TRBD1. This CDR3 has 15 residues. Germline V lookup: CDR1 MGHRA, CDR2 YSYEKL.

Concerning this clonotype itself: One base away lies a much larger clone, so this may be a sequencing read error. The chain is built from TRBV6-5 and TRBJ2-3; 8 positions agree with TRBD2. Germline CDR1 is MNHEY and CDR2 is SVGAGI. This CDR3 region has 21 residues. V was pared by 0 bases and J by 5 bases, with 22 bases of the junction left unmatched. The CDR3 DNA sequence: TGTGCCAGCAGTTACTCCCGTCCGCTATCCGGGACTAGTTGGGGGGAAGATACGCAGTATTTT. Translation: CASSYSRPLSGTSWGEDTQYF.